Only a few counts were recorded for the clone carrying this T cell receptor (beta chain). The antigen is unknown. Built from TCR beta cDNA, the libraries had unique molecular identifiers in them. Starting from about 0.94 to 9.7 million T cells, the study yielded hundreds of thousands of cDNA molecules. TCRdb processed the PCR reads anew with MiXCR; each CDR3 protein has one entry. Here the sample spans about 430,000 distinct CDR3 sequences, 30% to 45% being singletons. The CDR3 is made up of 14 amino acids. Germline-derived CDR1 and CDR2 are SQVTM and ANQGSEA. With 7 bases removed from V and 6 bases from J, the gap between germline ends came to 20 bases. The data stem from a study of post-analysis software for immune sequencing data. Looking at the study overall: The cohort encompassed relapsing-remitting, secondary progressive and progressive-relapsing multiple sclerosis disease courses.

Overall study findings and caveats: The five TRBV segments detected at higher frequency in patients than in controls included TRBV5-6, TRBV5-1 and TRBV20-1. Relative to controls, patients with multiple sclerosis showed significantly lower normalized Chao1 diversity.

The sequencing input was blood. V and J are TRBV29-1 and TRBJ2-3; TRBD2 might be the D (6 bases). The TCR originated in a girl aged 2 to 9 with multiple sclerosis. CDR3 nucleotides: TGCAGCGGTAACCGGGACTCACCTCCCGATACGCAGTATTTT. Residues: CSGNRDSPPDTQYF.